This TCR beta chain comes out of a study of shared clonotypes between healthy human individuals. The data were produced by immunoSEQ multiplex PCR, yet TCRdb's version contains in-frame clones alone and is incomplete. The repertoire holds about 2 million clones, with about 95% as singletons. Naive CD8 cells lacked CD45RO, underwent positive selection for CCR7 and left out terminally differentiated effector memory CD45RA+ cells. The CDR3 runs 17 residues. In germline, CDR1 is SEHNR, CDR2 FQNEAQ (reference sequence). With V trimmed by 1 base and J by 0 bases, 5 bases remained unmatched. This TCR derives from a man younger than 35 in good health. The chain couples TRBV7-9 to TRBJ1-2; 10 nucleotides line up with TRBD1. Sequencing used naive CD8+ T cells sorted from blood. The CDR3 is CASSLGLTGGTNYGYTF. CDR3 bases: TGTGCCAGCAGCTTAGGGTTGACAGGGGGCACTAACTATGGCTACACCTTC.